These T cell receptor beta chains were read from a single sample in a study of regulatory T cells in long-lasting Graves disease. One entry per CDR3 protein, called by TCRdb with MiXCR from the multiplex PCR reads. The table lists around 420,000 distinct CDR3 sequences, about 14% of them singletons. The sequencing used peripheral blood mononuclear cells (PBMCs), collected at new diagnosis, from a patient treated with antithyroid drugs. The receptors were sampled from a female donor with Graves disease. Both conserved end residues are part of each CDR3. A D gene is named only where the DNA matches it firmly. Clone sizes are given selectively: once, few, many, or a class where the clone is expanded.

J gene: TRBJ1-1; clone size: many; D gene: TRBD1; V gene: TRBV30; CDR3 protein: CAWSVQGIVTEAFF; CDR3 DNA: TGTGCCTGGAGTGTACAGGGGATAGTTACTGAAGCTTTCTTT
J gene: TRBJ2-7; clone size: many; D gene: -; V gene: TRBV7-2; CDR3 protein: CASSPRSASYEQYF; CDR3 DNA: TGTGCCAGCAGCCCCCGTTCGGCCTCCTACGAGCAGTACTTC
J gene: TRBJ1-1; clone size: few; D gene: -; V gene: TRBV6-1; CDR3 protein: CASSRSGEAFF; CDR3 DNA: TGTGCCAGCAGTCGGTCCGGGGAGGCTTTCTTT
J gene: TRBJ2-2; clone size: -; D gene: TRBD2; V gene: TRBV28; CDR3 protein: CAGLGREGDTGELFF; CDR3 DNA: TGTGCCGGTTTGGGGCGGGAGGGCGACACCGGGGAGCTGTTTTTT
J gene: TRBJ1-1; clone size: few; D gene: TRBD1; V gene: TRBV27; CDR3 protein: CASSLQGAAEAFF; CDR3 DNA: TGTGCCAGCAGTTTACAGGGGGCCGCTGAAGCTTTCTTT
J gene: TRBJ2-1; clone size: -; D gene: -; V gene: TRBV19; CDR3 protein: CASSIGTGYNEQFF; CDR3 DNA: TGTGCCAGTAGTATAGGGACGGGCTACAATGAGCAGTTCTTC
J gene: TRBJ2-3; clone size: many; D gene: TRBD2; V gene: TRBV20-1; CDR3 protein: CSARTSGGALSTDTQYF; CDR3 DNA: TGCAGTGCTAGGACTAGCGGGGGGGCTCTTAGCACAGATACGCAGTATTTT
J gene: TRBJ2-1; clone size: -; D gene: -; V gene: TRBV24-1; CDR3 protein: CATSAVGEQFF; CDR3 DNA: TGTGCCACCAGTGCGGTCGGTGAGCAGTTCTTC
J gene: TRBJ1-4; clone size: many; D gene: -; V gene: TRBV20-1; CDR3 protein: CSATPPGVSTTNEKLFF; CDR3 DNA: TGCAGTGCTACCCCACCCGGGGTATCAACAACTAATGAAAAACTGTTTTTT
J gene: TRBJ1-1; clone size: many; D gene: -; V gene: TRBV4-1; CDR3 protein: CASRPSSQNTEAFF; CDR3 DNA: TGCGCCAGCAGGCCAAGTTCCCAGAACACTGAAGCTTTCTTT
J gene: TRBJ1-1; clone size: -; D gene: -; V gene: TRBV24-1; CDR3 protein: CATSDLDGTEAFF; CDR3 DNA: TGTGCCACCAGTGATTTGGACGGGACTGAAGCTTTCTTT
J gene: TRBJ2-5; clone size: many; D gene: -; V gene: TRBV12-3/TRBV12-4; CDR3 protein: CASSLHAGSSGETQYF; CDR3 DNA: TGTGCCAGCAGTTTACACGCCGGCAGTTCAGGAGAGACCCAGTACTTC
J gene: TRBJ1-2; clone size: many; D gene: TRBD1; V gene: TRBV20-1; CDR3 protein: CSASPLLQGGDYGYTF; CDR3 DNA: TGCAGTGCTAGCCCCCTTCTACAAGGGGGCGACTATGGCTACACCTTC
J gene: TRBJ2-3; clone size: -; D gene: TRBD2; V gene: TRBV7-2; CDR3 protein: CASSFGGGLDTQYF; CDR3 DNA: TGTGCCAGCAGCTTTGGCGGGGGGTTGGATACGCAGTATTTT
J gene: TRBJ2-1; clone size: many; D gene: -; V gene: TRBV11-2; CDR3 protein: CASSSGLLNEQFF; CDR3 DNA: TGTGCCAGCAGCTCGGGGCTTCTCAATGAGCAGTTCTTC
J gene: TRBJ2-3; clone size: many; D gene: -; V gene: TRBV28; CDR3 protein: CASSRTDRDTQYF; CDR3 DNA: TGTGCCAGCAGTCGGACCGACAGAGATACGCAGTATTTT
J gene: TRBJ2-3; clone size: -; D gene: -; V gene: TRBV29-1; CDR3 protein: CSVFLDTQYF; CDR3 DNA: TGCAGCGTCTTCCTAGATACGCAGTATTTT
J gene: TRBJ2-7; clone size: -; D gene: TRBD2; V gene: TRBV28; CDR3 protein: CASSGGLAGVYEQYF; CDR3 DNA: TGTGCCAGCAGTGGCGGACTAGCGGGAGTCTACGAGCAGTACTTC
J gene: TRBJ1-1; clone size: many; D gene: -; V gene: TRBV7-9; CDR3 protein: CASSPRQYEAFF; CDR3 DNA: TGTGCCAGCAGCCCAAGACAGTATGAAGCTTTCTTT
J gene: TRBJ2-7; clone size: many; D gene: TRBD2; V gene: TRBV7-8; CDR3 protein: CASSAGLAGVYEQYF; CDR3 DNA: TGTGCCAGCAGCGCGGGACTAGCGGGAGTTTACGAGCAGTACTTC
J gene: TRBJ1-4; clone size: many; D gene: -; V gene: TRBV9; CDR3 protein: CASSGFEGTNEKLFF; CDR3 DNA: TGTGCCAGCAGCGGGTTTGAGGGGACTAATGAAAAACTGTTTTTT
J gene: TRBJ2-7; clone size: -; D gene: -; V gene: TRBV7-2; CDR3 protein: CASPSPTGAYEQYF; CDR3 DNA: TGTGCCAGCCCTAGCCCTACGGGGGCCTACGAGCAGTACTTC
J gene: TRBJ2-3; clone size: -; D gene: -; V gene: TRBV12-3/TRBV12-4; CDR3 protein: CASSRGAGGTDTQYF; CDR3 DNA: TGTGCCAGCAGCCGGGGGGCGGGGGGCACAGATACGCAGTATTTT
J gene: TRBJ1-5; clone size: many; D gene: -; V gene: TRBV20-1; CDR3 protein: CSARDRQTFGNQPQHF; CDR3 DNA: TGCAGTGCTAGAGATCGCCAGACCTTTGGCAATCAGCCCCAGCATTTT
J gene: TRBJ1-4; clone size: many; D gene: -; V gene: TRBV2; CDR3 protein: CASSEYGGPNEKLFF; CDR3 DNA: TGTGCCAGCAGTGAATATGGGGGTCCCAATGAAAAACTGTTTTTT
J gene: TRBJ2-5; clone size: many; D gene: TRBD1; V gene: TRBV2; CDR3 protein: CATLGQGGTQYF; CDR3 DNA: TGTGCCACCCTGGGACAGGGAGGGACCCAGTACTTC
J gene: TRBJ2-7; clone size: many; D gene: -; V gene: TRBV6-1; CDR3 protein: CASSPARGAYEQYF; CDR3 DNA: TGTGCCAGCAGTCCCGCGCGGGGAGCCTACGAGCAGTACTTC
J gene: TRBJ1-1; clone size: many; D gene: TRBD1; V gene: TRBV10-3; CDR3 protein: CAIRQKGQGAGRTEAFF; CDR3 DNA: TGTGCCATCAGACAAAAGGGACAGGGGGCTGGGAGAACTGAAGCTTTCTTT
J gene: TRBJ2-7; clone size: -; D gene: TRBD2; V gene: TRBV13; CDR3 protein: CASSGSLAGGLHEQYF; CDR3 DNA: TGTGCCAGCAGCGGATCGCTAGCGGGGGGACTCCACGAGCAGTACTTC
J gene: TRBJ2-1; clone size: few; D gene: -; V gene: TRBV4-1; CDR3 protein: CASSQPGQYNEQFF; CDR3 DNA: TGCGCCAGCAGCCAACCGGGACAATACAATGAGCAGTTCTTC
J gene: TRBJ2-5; clone size: -; D gene: -; V gene: TRBV5-5; CDR3 protein: CASRRGRVQETQYF; CDR3 DNA: TGTGCCAGCAGAAGAGGTCGGGTCCAAGAGACCCAGTACTTC
J gene: TRBJ1-1; clone size: many; D gene: -; V gene: TRBV7-2; CDR3 protein: CVSSPGGVQNTEAFF; CDR3 DNA: TGTGTCAGCAGCCCTGGCGGGGTCCAAAACACTGAAGCTTTCTTT
J gene: TRBJ1-6; clone size: -; D gene: -; V gene: TRBV28; CDR3 protein: CATRSPGVWNSPLHF; CDR3 DNA: TGTGCCACCAGATCCCCGGGTGTGTGGAATTCACCCCTCCACTTT
J gene: TRBJ2-5; clone size: many; D gene: -; V gene: TRBV2; CDR3 protein: CASNPGIGGTQYF; CDR3 DNA: TGTGCCAGCAACCCGGGAATCGGAGGGACCCAGTACTTC
J gene: TRBJ2-2; clone size: -; D gene: TRBD1; V gene: TRBV12-3/TRBV12-4; CDR3 protein: CASSIGQGGSGELFF; CDR3 DNA: TGTGCCAGCAGTATAGGACAGGGGGGATCCGGGGAGCTGTTTTTT
J gene: TRBJ1-5; clone size: many; D gene: -; V gene: TRBV7-2; CDR3 protein: CASSLDSSRNQPQHF; CDR3 DNA: TGTGCCAGCAGCTTAGACAGTAGTAGGAATCAGCCCCAGCATTTT
J gene: TRBJ2-7; clone size: many; D gene: TRBD1; V gene: TRBV5-1; CDR3 protein: CASRTGADEQYF; CDR3 DNA: TGCGCCAGTAGGACAGGGGCCGACGAGCAGTACTTC
J gene: TRBJ1-3; clone size: -; D gene: -; V gene: TRBV5-1; CDR3 protein: CASSLDWGTGSTIYF; CDR3 DNA: TGCGCCAGCAGCTTGGACTGGGGGACTGGAAGCACCATATATTTT
J gene: TRBJ1-1; clone size: many; D gene: -; V gene: TRBV7-2; CDR3 protein: CASSPVGGDTEAFF; CDR3 DNA: TGTGCCAGCAGTCCCGTCGGGGGAGACACTGAAGCTTTCTTT
J gene: TRBJ2-7; clone size: many; D gene: -; V gene: TRBV5-1; CDR3 protein: CASSPTGQPPYEQYF; CDR3 DNA: TGCGCCAGCAGCCCCACCGGACAGCCTCCGTACGAGCAGTACTTC
J gene: TRBJ2-7; clone size: many; D gene: -; V gene: TRBV28; CDR3 protein: CASSSTTYEQYF; CDR3 DNA: TGTGCCAGCAGTTCCACAACCTACGAGCAGTACTTC
J gene: TRBJ2-7; clone size: many; D gene: TRBD2; V gene: TRBV10-3; CDR3 protein: CASTDGLAGDEQYF; CDR3 DNA: TGTGCCAGCACAGACGGGCTAGCGGGCGACGAGCAGTACTTC
J gene: TRBJ1-5; clone size: many; D gene: -; V gene: TRBV24-1; CDR3 protein: CATSDPSTGNQPQHF; CDR3 DNA: TGTGCCACCAGTGACCCGAGCACCGGCAATCAGCCCCAGCATTTT
J gene: TRBJ1-2; clone size: few; D gene: -; V gene: TRBV27; CDR3 protein: CASSPGQFSYGYTF; CDR3 DNA: TGTGCCAGCAGCCCCGGACAGTTTAGCTATGGCTACACCTTC
J gene: TRBJ1-1; clone size: -; D gene: -; V gene: TRBV7-9; CDR3 protein: CASSSRNSTGEAFF; CDR3 DNA: TGTGCCAGCAGCTCCCGAAATTCCACAGGCGAGGCTTTCTTT
J gene: TRBJ1-1; clone size: few; D gene: TRBD1; V gene: TRBV2; CDR3 protein: CASQGGLNTEAFF; CDR3 DNA: TGTGCCAGCCAGGGGGGCTTGAACACTGAAGCTTTCTTT
J gene: TRBJ2-1; clone size: many; D gene: -; V gene: TRBV30; CDR3 protein: CAWSVSRYYNEQFF; CDR3 DNA: TGTGCCTGGAGTGTTAGCAGATACTACAATGAGCAGTTCTTC
J gene: TRBJ2-2; clone size: few; D gene: TRBD2; V gene: TRBV12-3/TRBV12-4; CDR3 protein: CASTRGGNTGELFF; CDR3 DNA: TGTGCCAGCACCCGGGGGGGGAACACCGGGGAGCTGTTTTTT
J gene: TRBJ1-5; clone size: few; D gene: -; V gene: TRBV20-1; CDR3 protein: CSARAFGNQPQHF; CDR3 DNA: TGCAGTGCTAGAGCATTTGGCAATCAGCCCCAGCATTTT
J gene: TRBJ1-5; clone size: many; D gene: -; V gene: TRBV28; CDR3 protein: CASSVAGLNQPQHF; CDR3 DNA: TGTGCCAGCAGTGTGGCGGGACTTAATCAGCCCCAGCATTTT
J gene: TRBJ1-4; clone size: many; D gene: -; V gene: TRBV7-2; CDR3 protein: CASSLEGTTNEKLFF; CDR3 DNA: TGTGCCAGCAGCTTAGAGGGTACAACTAATGAAAAACTGTTTTTT
J gene: TRBJ2-1; clone size: -; D gene: TRBD2; V gene: TRBV11-2; CDR3 protein: CASSEGLAGEGEQFF; CDR3 DNA: TGTGCCAGCAGTGAGGGACTAGCGGGAGAAGGTGAGCAGTTCTTC
J gene: TRBJ2-5; clone size: few; D gene: -; V gene: TRBV5-1; CDR3 protein: CASSRGDERGKETQYF; CDR3 DNA: TGCGCCAGCAGCAGGGGGGATGAGAGAGGGAAAGAGACCCAGTACTTC
J gene: TRBJ2-2; clone size: -; D gene: TRBD2; V gene: TRBV30; CDR3 protein: CAWSVLRGRETGELFF; CDR3 DNA: TGTGCCTGGAGTGTACTCCGGGGGAGGGAGACCGGGGAGCTGTTTTTT
J gene: TRBJ2-1; clone size: many; D gene: -; V gene: TRBV27; CDR3 protein: CASRGSYNEQFF; CDR3 DNA: TGTGCCAGCAGGGGGTCCTACAATGAGCAGTTCTTC
J gene: TRBJ1-4; clone size: -; D gene: -; V gene: TRBV4-3; CDR3 protein: CASSQDPDKGLALFF; CDR3 DNA: TGCGCCAGCAGCCAAGATCCCGACAAAGGACTTGCTTTGTTTTTT
J gene: TRBJ2-2; clone size: many; D gene: TRBD2; V gene: TRBV5-1; CDR3 protein: CASSSTTSLTGELFF; CDR3 DNA: TGCGCCAGCAGCAGCACGACTAGCCTCACCGGGGAGCTGTTTTTT